This T cell receptor (beta chain) was captured in a study of radiotherapy plus CTLA-4 blockade in lung cancer. For the study at large: Among enrolled patients, roughly 18% responded and 25% to 35% achieved disease control.

Using immunoSEQ multiplex PCR, the repertoire was profiled, and TCRdb retains in-frame clones only, with some absent. The table records around 70,000 clones, 60% to 80% of them present only once. Study observations and caveats: It was early blood T cell clone dynamics, with interferon-beta, that reportedly best predicted response. Expansion in blood of tumor-derived TCR clones was seen after radiotherapy plus ipilimumab.

This CDR3 spans 12 amino acids. Germline lookup yields CDR1 MNHNY and CDR2 SVGAGI (reference sequence). With 6 bases removed from V and 7 bases from J, the gap between germline ends came to 13 bases. Concerning this clone itself: Its matching antigen is unknown.

The rearrangement joins TRBV6-6 to TRBJ2-7; D is possibly TRBD2 (5 bases). Sequenced here: peripheral blood, sampled from a patient treated with radiotherapy plus ipilimumab. This clonotype was obtained from a human donor with non-small cell lung cancer whose response to radiotherapy plus ipilimumab could not be evaluated. Some clones in this sample may be carry-over from other donors' samples. CDR3: CASSPGNGEQYF. The CDR3 DNA is TGTGCCAGCAGCCCGGGGAATGGAGAGCAGTACTTC.